Listed below are T cell receptor beta chains from one sample, sequenced in a study of T cell responses to AZD1222 COVID-19 vaccine. TCRdb's table, derived via immunoSEQ multiplex PCR, lists solely in-frame clones and lacks some. This table holds around 110,000 clones, just over 85% found once. Sequencing used peripheral blood, obtained on day 0 of AZD1222 vaccination. The receptor source for this set is an adult in good health. The CDR3 runs from the conserved cysteine through the conserved F or W. Each record gives: D gene, J gene, clone size, V gene, CDR3 DNA, CDR3 protein. A D gene is named only where the DNA matches it firmly. The size field is filled for only some rows; it gives once, few, many or a size class.

D: TRBD2
J: TRBJ2-3
size: .
V: TRBV10-2
DNA: TGCGCCAGCAGCTCCCGGACTAGCGGGAAGCCAGATACGCAGTATTTT
CDR3: CASSSRTSGKPDTQYF

D: TRBD1
J: TRBJ1-1
size: .
V: TRBV7-2
DNA: TGTGCCAGCAGGCAGCACGGACAGGCCGTTAACACTGAAGCTTTCTTT
CDR3: CASRQHGQAVNTEAFF

D: .
J: TRBJ1-2
size: .
V: TRBV4-3
DNA: TGCGCCAGCAGCCGAGACTCAACCCCAACTAACTATGGCTACACCTTC
CDR3: CASSRDSTPTNYGYTF

D: .
J: TRBJ2-5
size: .
V: TRBV27
DNA: TGTGCCAGCAGTTTTGGGCAGGGTCGGGAGACCCAGTACTTC
CDR3: CASSFGQGRETQYF

D: .
J: TRBJ2-7
size: .
V: TRBV24-1
DNA: TGTGCCACCAGTGATCTTCTCGAGACAGGCCGGGAGCAGTACTTC
CDR3: CATSDLLETGREQYF

D: .
J: TRBJ2-6
size: .
V: TRBV6-5
DNA: TGTGCCAGCAGTTACGGCTCTGGGGCCAACGTCCTGACTTTC
CDR3: CASSYGSGANVLTF

D: .
J: TRBJ1-2
size: .
V: TRBV28
DNA: TGTGCCAGCGGTGAACTATGGTATGGCTACACCTTC
CDR3: CASGELWYGYTF

D: TRBD1
J: TRBJ1-3
size: .
V: TRBV28
DNA: TGTGCCAGCAGTTCGGGACAGAAGACGCTGGGATTATATTTT
CDR3: CASSSGQKTLGLYF

D: .
J: TRBJ2-7
size: .
V: TRBV30
DNA: TGTGCCTGGAGTGTACGAGGGGCGCAGTACTTC
CDR3: CAWSVRGAQYF

D: .
J: TRBJ1-1
size: .
V: TRBV5-1
DNA: TGCGCCAGCAGCGTGGGAGGCGACGGGTACACTGAAGCTTTCTTT
CDR3: CASSVGGDGYTEAFF

D: .
J: TRBJ1-1
size: .
V: TRBV29-1
DNA: TGCAGCGTGACCAAGAACACTGAAGCTTTCTTT
CDR3: CSVTKNTEAFF

D: .
J: TRBJ1-1
size: .
V: TRBV27
DNA: TGTGCCAGCAGTTTGGGAAGGGCGGCTTTCTTT
CDR3: CASSLGRAAFF

D: .
J: TRBJ1-1
size: few
V: TRBV5-8
DNA: TGTGCCAGCAGCTTACTAGGGACTGCAAACACTGAAGCTTTCTTT
CDR3: CASSLLGTANTEAFF

D: TRBD1
J: TRBJ2-7
size: .
V: TRBV5-1
DNA: TGCGCCAGCAGCTGGGGACAGACTTCCTACGAGCAGTACTTC
CDR3: CASSWGQTSYEQYF

D: .
J: TRBJ2-7
size: .
V: TRBV18
DNA: TGTGCCAGCTCACCAGGCGCCCGCTACGAGCAGTACTTC
CDR3: CASSPGARYEQYF

D: .
J: TRBJ1-5
size: .
V: TRBV7-6
DNA: TGTGCCAGCAGCAGGAGGGCCGGCAATCAGCCCCAGCATTTT
CDR3: CASSRRAGNQPQHF

D: TRBD1
J: TRBJ1-1
size: .
V: TRBV6-2/TRBV6-3
DNA: TGTGCCAGCAGCACAGGGGCGCGCGCTGAAGCTTTCTTT
CDR3: CASSTGARAEAFF

D: TRBD1
J: TRBJ1-4
size: .
V: TRBV7-3
DNA: TGTGCCAGCAGCAGCGGGACAGGGGAAAAACTGTTTTTT
CDR3: CASSSGTGEKLFF

D: .
J: TRBJ1-2
size: .
V: TRBV6-1
DNA: TGTGCCAGCAGTGAATGGGGCTTGGGACGTGGCTACACCTTC
CDR3: CASSEWGLGRGYTF

D: TRBD1
J: TRBJ1-3
size: once
V: TRBV5-4
DNA: TGTGCCAGCAGCGGAAGGGACAGGGGTGAGAGGCCTGGAAACACCATATATTTT
CDR3: CASSGRDRGERPGNTIYF

D: .
J: TRBJ2-7
size: .
V: TRBV5-4
DNA: TGTGCCAGCAGCTTGGCCGTCCAGGCCTTGGAGCAGTACTTC
CDR3: CASSLAVQALEQYF

D: .
J: TRBJ2-5
size: .
V: TRBV7-6
DNA: TGTGCCAGCAGCTCAGAAGAGACCCAGTACTTC
CDR3: CASSSEETQYF

D: .
J: TRBJ1-6
size: .
V: TRBV7-5
DNA: TGTGTCAGAAGCTTAGCTTGGGGGACGAATTCACCCCTCCACTTT
CDR3: CVRSLAWGTNSPLHF

D: TRBD2
J: TRBJ2-1
size: .
V: TRBV4-1
DNA: TGCGCCAGCAGCCAAAATAGCGGGAGGGGCTACAATGAGCAGTTCTTC
CDR3: CASSQNSGRGYNEQFF

D: .
J: TRBJ1-2
size: .
V: TRBV30
DNA: TGTGCCTGGAGTGTAGGGTCAAACTATGGCTACACCTTC
CDR3: CAWSVGSNYGYTF

D: .
J: TRBJ1-6
size: .
V: TRBV18
DNA: TGTGCCAGCTCCCTCAGTAACCTCGCCTCTAATTCACCCCTCCACTTT
CDR3: CASSLSNLASNSPLHF

D: .
J: TRBJ2-3
size: .
V: TRBV6-4
DNA: TGTGCCAGCAGGGCCCCGGGTGCAGATACGCAGTATTTT
CDR3: CASRAPGADTQYF

D: .
J: TRBJ2-5
size: once
V: TRBV7-7
DNA: TGTGCCAGCAGCCCCCAGGGACGGGGGGAGACCCAGTACTTC
CDR3: CASSPQGRGETQYF

D: .
J: TRBJ2-7
size: .
V: TRBV2
DNA: TGTGCCAGCAGTGCACAGAGCTACGAGCAGTACTTC
CDR3: CASSAQSYEQYF

D: .
J: TRBJ1-5
size: .
V: TRBV6-2/TRBV6-3
DNA: TGTGCCAGCAGTTACGACAGCTCCAGCAATCAGCCCCAGCATTTT
CDR3: CASSYDSSSNQPQHF

D: TRBD1
J: TRBJ1-1
size: .
V: TRBV15
DNA: TGTGCCACCAGGACAGGGAGTGGGAGCACTGAAGCTTTCTTT
CDR3: CATRTGSGSTEAFF

D: TRBD1
J: TRBJ1-2
size: few
V: TRBV2
DNA: TGTGCCAGCAGTCCTTCCGGGACAGGCTATGGCTACACCTTC
CDR3: CASSPSGTGYGYTF

D: TRBD2
J: TRBJ2-7
size: .
V: TRBV19
DNA: TGTGCCAGTAGTAGAGGGACTAGCGGGAGGAACGAGCAGTACTTC
CDR3: CASSRGTSGRNEQYF

D: .
J: TRBJ2-6
size: .
V: TRBV2
DNA: TGTGCAGCGGGTGGGCGCAACTCTGGGGCCAACGTCCTGACTTTC
CDR3: CAAGGRNSGANVLTF

D: .
J: TRBJ1-3
size: .
V: TRBV19
DNA: TGTGCCAGCGTGGACGCCAGCTCTGGAAACACCATATATTTT
CDR3: CASVDASSGNTIYF

D: .
J: TRBJ2-1
size: .
V: TRBV7-8
DNA: TGTGCCAGCAGTTTAGAAGAGCCCAATGAGCAGTTCTTC
CDR3: CASSLEEPNEQFF

D: .
J: TRBJ2-2
size: .
V: TRBV5-1
DNA: TGCGCCAGCAGGCGGGGTTCCGGGGAGCTGTTTTTT
CDR3: CASRRGSGELFF

D: .
J: TRBJ2-3
size: .
V: TRBV7-2
DNA: TGTGCCAGCAGCTTATATACGGTCTCACCAGGTACGCAGTATTTT
CDR3: CASSLYTVSPGTQYF

D: .
J: TRBJ1-2
size: .
V: TRBV19
DNA: TGTGCCAGTAGATCGGGGACAGGCTACACCTTC
CDR3: CASRSGTGYTF

D: .
J: TRBJ1-2
size: .
V: TRBV7-3
DNA: TGTGCCAGCAGCTCCCAGGGTGACTATGGCTACACCTTC
CDR3: CASSSQGDYGYTF

D: TRBD2
J: TRBJ2-3
size: .
V: TRBV6-4
DNA: TGTGCCAGCAGGCATAGCGGGGGGACCAACACAGATACGCAGTATTTT
CDR3: CASRHSGGTNTDTQYF

D: .
J: TRBJ1-4
size: once
V: TRBV4-1
DNA: TGCGCCAGCAGCCAAGTAGGGGGTGCAATTGAAAAACTGTTTTTT
CDR3: CASSQVGGAIEKLFF

D: .
J: TRBJ1-1
size: once
V: TRBV10-3
DNA: TGTGCCATCAGTGATCCAGCCCGGCCAAACACTGAAGCTTTCTTT
CDR3: CAISDPARPNTEAFF

D: TRBD1
J: TRBJ1-5
size: .
V: TRBV4-1
DNA: TGCGCCAGCAGCCAAGAAGGGACAGGGGGCAATCAGCCCCAGCATTTT
CDR3: CASSQEGTGGNQPQHF

D: .
J: TRBJ2-7
size: few
V: TRBV2
DNA: TGTGCCAGCAGTGATGGCAGTTCCTACGAGCAGTACTTC
CDR3: CASSDGSSYEQYF

D: .
J: TRBJ2-1
size: .
V: TRBV7-3
DNA: TGTGCCAGCAGCTATAGAGCCTCCGGCTACAATGAGCAGTTCTTC
CDR3: CASSYRASGYNEQFF

D: .
J: TRBJ1-6
size: .
V: TRBV24-1
DNA: TGTGCCACCAGCCCAGGGCTAAATTCACCCCTCCACTTT
CDR3: CATSPGLNSPLHF

D: TRBD1
J: TRBJ2-1
size: .
V: TRBV5-5
DNA: TGTGCCAGCAGCGTGGGGACAGGGCTGGGATACAATGAGCAGTTCTTC
CDR3: CASSVGTGLGYNEQFF

D: TRBD1
J: TRBJ1-3
size: .
V: TRBV12-3/TRBV12-4
DNA: TGTGCCAGCAGCCCGGGACAGGGAAACACCATATATTTT
CDR3: CASSPGQGNTIYF

D: .
J: TRBJ2-1
size: .
V: TRBV7-9
DNA: TGTGCCAGCAGCTTAGATGGCGCAGCGTTCTTC
CDR3: CASSLDGAAFF